Given below is one TCR beta chain in context. This record belongs to a study of shared clonotypes between healthy human individuals. Naive CD8 populations comprised CD45RO-negative cells positively selected for CCR7, excluding terminally differentiated effector memory CD45RA+ cells. In replicate PCRs of sorted subsets, around 0.2 ug DNA, approximately 30,000 T cell genomes, was used. Assay: immunoSEQ multiplex PCR; the TCRdb copy retains only in-frame clones and omits some. The sample records more than 600,000 clones, 90% to 95% being singletons. The germline gives CDR1 MNHEY, CDR2 SVGAGI. This CDR3 has 15 amino acids. The germline V and J ends were trimmed by 1 base and 0 bases, with 9 bases remaining between them.

Source material: naive CD8+ T cells sorted from blood. The chain uses TRBV6-5 and TRBJ1-1; D remains unclear. This clonotype originated in a man aged 25 to 40 in good health. The CDR3 bases are TGTGCCAGCAGTTACTTCCCTGAAATGAACACTGAAGCTTTCTTT. It codes for CASSYFPEMNTEAFF.